This entry lists 31 T cell receptor beta chains sequenced from one sample in a study of response to subunit inactivated influenza vaccine. Each CDR3 protein gets one entry after TCRdb re-called the RT-PCR reads with MiXCR. There are more than 550,000 distinct CDR3 sequences in the sample; 12% occur only once, and roughly 10% lies in the top ten. This material consisted of PBMCs from blood, taken on the day of vaccination. The receptors originated from a man aged 45 to 65 who received an inactivated influenza vaccine.

There are many counts of this clonotype. This chain joins TRBV21-1 and TRBJ1-2. TRBV21-1 is flagged as a pseudogene. The CDR3 totals 14 residues. CDR3 sequence: CASPESMIPYGYTF. CDR3 nucleotides: TGTGCCAGCCCCGAATCGATGATTCCGTATGGCTACACCTTC.

This chain joins TRBV20-1 and TRBJ2-1; TRBD2 aligns across 11 bases. Unmatched junction bases numbered 9, after V lost 7 bases and J lost 7 bases. CDR1 is DFQATT and CDR2 is SNEGSKA in the germline V gene (reference sequence). The CDR3 extends over 14 amino acids. The CDR3 sequence: CSVPELAGVNEQFF. In DNA form, the CDR3 reads TGCAGTGTACCGGAACTAGCGGGAGTTAATGAGCAGTTCTTC.

V usage is TRBV10-3 and J usage is TRBJ1-2; 7 nucleotides line up with TRBD1. The CDR3 runs to 14 residues. The trim removed 6 bases at V and 3 bases at J, leaving 7 bases unmatched. CDR1 is ENHRY, CDR2 SYGVKD, per germline. This chain's CDR3 is CAISLGQEDYGYTF. The CDR3 coding sequence is TGTGCCATCAGCCTAGGACAGGAAGACTATGGCTACACCTTC.

Concerning this clonotype: A junction end diverges from the germline sequence, so it may reflect a read error. This sequence joins TRBV4-2 and TRBJ2-7, with D uncertain. This CDR3 spans 14 amino acids. Germline values: CDR1 LGHNA, CDR2 YNFKEQ. The CDR3 DNA follows: TGTGCCATCAGCCCTGGGCAAAACTCCTACGAGCAGTACTTC. As protein: CAISPGQNSYEQYF.

The chain recombines TRBV12-3 or TRBV12-4 with TRBJ2-5; the D is unclear. V lost 1 base and J 7 bases, leaving 7 bases between the germline ends. The CDR3 has 12 residues. CDR3 in amino acids: CASSLGVGTQYF. The CDR3, as DNA: TGTGCCAGCAGTTTAGGGGTGGGGACCCAGTACTTC.

V usage is TRBV11-1 and J usage is TRBJ2-5; 10 nucleotides line up with TRBD1. The CDR3 has 17 amino acids. The germline V gene has CDR1 SGHAT and CDR2 FQDESV (reference sequence). V was pared by 2 bases and J by 4 bases, with 10 bases of the junction left unmatched. This CDR3 is CASSLKVGTGARETQYF. The CDR3 DNA reads as TGTGCCAGCAGCTTAAAGGTTGGGACAGGGGCGAGAGAGACCCAGTACTTC. The full variable domain, rest sourced from reference TRBV11-1 and TRBJ2-5, is EAEVAQSPRYKITEKSQAVAFWCDPISGHATLYWYRQILGQGPELLVQFQDESVVDDSQLPKDRFSAERLKGVDSTLKIQPAELGDSAMYLCASSLKVGTGARETQYFGPGTRLLVL.

In its sample, this clonotype was seen many times. J is TRBJ2-7 and V is TRBV20-1; the D is unclear. The length of the CDR3 is 11 residues. Germline CDR1 is DFQATT and CDR2 is SNEGSKA (reference sequence). V was pared by 3 bases and J by 7 bases, with 10 bases between. The CDR3 reads CSAREWGEQYF. The CDR3 DNA sequence: TGCAGTGCTAGGGAATGGGGAGAGCAGTACTTC.

The CDR3 loop reads CASSVEPGQGLYEQYF. The CDR3 DNA reads as TGCGCCAGCAGCGTGGAACCGGGACAGGGCCTCTACGAGCAGTACTTC. The rearrangement joins TRBV5-1 to TRBJ2-7; TRBD1 matches 9 bases. V lost 4 bases, J lost 3 bases, and 11 bases stayed unmatched. The CDR3 has 16 amino acids. Germline CDR1 reads SGHRS; CDR2 reads YFSETQ.

This clonotype was counted only a few times. J is TRBJ1-1 and V is TRBV11-2; D gene unclear. Germline V CDR1 and CDR2: SGHAT, FQNNGV. Trimming removed 5 bases at V and 5 bases at J, with 12 bases between. There are 13 residues in the CDR3. The DNA of the CDR3 is TGTGCCAGCAGCCCTGTGTCCGGTACTGAAGCTTTCTTT. This sequence encodes CASSPVSGTEAFF.

The CDR3: CASSGIGGGRNEQFF. CDR3 DNA sequence: TGTGCCAGCAGCGGAATAGGAGGCGGACGGAATGAGCAGTTCTTC. This chain uses TRBV3-1 with TRBJ2-1; maybe TRBD2 (5 bases). The V end lost 5 bases, the J end lost 7 bases, and 18 bases lay between the germline ends. The CDR3 runs to 15 residues. Germline V gene data show CDR1 as LGHDT and CDR2 as YNNKEL (reference sequence).

The chain carries TRBV29-1 and TRBJ1-4; 7 positions match TRBD1. This CDR3 contains 15 residues. Per the germline V gene, CDR1 is SQVTM and CDR2 is ANQGSEA. With 7 bases clipped from V and 4 bases from J, the junction kept 12 bases outside the gene matches. This CDR3 is CSAGLLGQINEKLFF. CDR3 bases: TGCAGCGCGGGTCTGTTGGGACAGATTAATGAAAAACTGTTTTTT.

V and J are TRBV7-2 and TRBJ2-1; TRBD2 agrees at 7 bases. The V and J ends lost 0 bases and 9 bases, in that order; junction bases with no gene match: 5. This CDR3 has 14 residues. Germline-derived CDR1 and CDR2 are SGHTA and FQGNSA. For the CDR3, the DNA is TGTGCCAGCAGCTTAGCGGGAGGGCCGGTTGAGCAGTTCTTC. This codes for CASSLAGGPVEQFF.

V gene TRBV4-3 combines with J gene TRBJ2-1, with 14 bases aligning to TRBD2. There are 16 residues in the CDR3. The junction had 6 bases not matched to a gene; V was cut back by 4 bases and J by 7 bases. Germline assignment: CDR1 LGHNA and CDR2 YSLEER. The CDR3 coding sequence is TGCGCCAGCAGCCGACCGGGACTAGCGGGAGAGAATGAGCAGTTCTTC. Protein sequence: CASSRPGLAGENEQFF.

This clonotype was seen only a few times. The V gene is TRBV9, the J gene TRBJ2-7; 12 bases are a match to TRBD2. Germline V gene sequence: CDR1 SGDLS, CDR2 YYNGEE. Trimming at V came to 3 bases and at J to 6 bases, leaving 4 bases not matched to a gene. The CDR3 spans 14 residues. CDR3 region: CASSGLTSGSEQYF. CDR3 bases: TGTGCCAGCAGCGGTTTGACTAGCGGGAGCGAGCAGTACTTC. Drawing the rest from reference TRBV9 and TRBJ2-7, the complete variable domain is DSGVTQTPKHLITATGQRVTLRCSPRSGDLSVYWYQQSLDQGLQFLIQYYNGEERAKGNILERFSAQQFPDLHSELNLSSLELGDSALYFCASSGLTSGSEQYFGPGTRLTVT.

This clonotype was seen at least ten times. CDR3: CASSLAVRYEQYF. CDR3 sequence (DNA): TGTGCCAGCAGCTTAGCTGTGAGGTACGAGCAGTACTTC. The chain carries TRBV7-9 and TRBJ2-7; D uncertain. V lost 0 bases, J lost 4 bases, and 7 bases lay in between. Germline V lookup: CDR1 SEHNR, CDR2 FQNEAQ (reference sequence). CDR3 length: 13 amino acids.

This clonotype has only a few counts. The V and J genes are TRBV20-1 and TRBJ2-3; D may be TRBD1 or TRBD2 (7 bases each). Germline CDR1 and CDR2: DFQATT and SNEGSKA (reference sequence). The CDR3 has 13 residues. V lost 6 bases, J lost 2 bases, and 12 bases lay in between. The CDR3 here is CSARGGLTDTQYF. The DNA for the CDR3 is TGCAGTGCCAGGGGGGGTCTCACAGATACGCAGTATTTT.

The genes are TRBV12-3 or TRBV12-4 and TRBJ2-5; D not resolved. The V end was cut by 3 bases, the J end by 6 bases, with 5 bases between. The CDR3 sequence is 11 residues long. Written as DNA, the CDR3 is TGTGCCAGCAGTTTCGGCCAGACCCAGTACTTC. This translates into CASSFGQTQYF.

The chain couples TRBV14 to TRBJ2-4, with TRBD2 as a possible D gene (6 bases). The CDR3 has 22 residues. V gave up 2 bases and J gave up 0 bases, with 29 bases separating them. Germline V gene lookup returns CDR1 SGHDN and CDR2 FVKESK. The CDR3 DNA follows: TGTGCCAGCAGCCAAAGGCTCAGTGCGGAGGGGCAGAGGGAGAAAGCCAAAAACATTCAGTACTTC. Translation gives CASSQRLSAEGQREKAKNIQYF. Together with reference TRBV14 and TRBJ2-4, the CDR3 gives the full variable domain: EAGVTQFPSHSVIEKGQTVTLRCDPISGHDNLYWYRRVMGKEIKFLLHFVKESKQDESGMPNNRFLAERTGGTYSTLKVQPAELEDSGVYFCASSQRLSAEGQREKAKNIQYFGAGTRLSVL.

The rearrangement joins TRBV29-1 to TRBJ2-7; D is ambiguous. Germline V gene lookup returns CDR1 SQVTM and CDR2 ANQGSEA. The CDR3 extends over 12 amino acids. Trimming took 4 bases from V and 7 from J, leaving 14 bases between them. CDR3 in amino acids: CSVGMKWPEQYF. DNA for the CDR3: TGCAGCGTTGGCATGAAGTGGCCAGAGCAGTACTTC.

The chain couples TRBV6-1 to TRBJ2-3; D uncertain. The CDR3 runs 16 residues. Germline CDR1 reads MNHNS; CDR2 reads SASEGT. V was clipped by 5 bases and J by 0 bases, with 15 bases between them. The CDR3 bases are TGTGCCAGCAGTCCCGGTGGATCCAATAGCACAGATACGCAGTATTTT. Translation: CASSPGGSNSTDTQYF.

This clonotype was seen many times. This may stem from a read error, because a much larger clone lies one nucleotide away. The chain couples TRBV20-1 to TRBJ2-3; the match to TRBD2 covers 7 bases. V shed 2 bases, J shed 3 bases, and the junction held 2 bases outside the gene matches. Germline CDR1 and CDR2: DFQATT and SNEGSKA (reference sequence). The CDR3 totals 13 residues. The DNA of the CDR3 is TGCAGTGCTAGACCAGCGGGAACAGATACGCAGTATTTT. As protein: CSARPAGTDTQYF.

This clonotype was detected a few times. The chain employs TRBV12-5 and TRBJ2-2; D unresolved. Germline CDR1 LGHNT, CDR2 FRNRAP. The V and J ends lost 8 bases and 1 base respectively, with 8 bases between them. The CDR3 spans 13 residues. CDR3 coding DNA: TGTGCTAGTTGCAGCCAGAACACCGGGGAGCTGTTTTTT. Translation gives CASCSQNTGELFF.

There are a few counts of this clonotype. This chain uses TRBV4-3 with TRBJ2-4, with D perhaps assigned TRBD1 or TRBD2 (5 bases each). This CDR3 comprises 15 residues. CDR1 and CDR2 (germline): LGHNA, YSLEER. The V gene lost 3 bases and the J gene lost 0 bases, with 9 bases spanning the gap. CDR3 sequence: CASSHRGTAKNIQYF. As DNA, the CDR3 is TGCGCCAGCAGCCATCGAGGGACAGCCAAAAACATTCAGTACTTC.

This clonotype was seen a few times. The chain joins TRBV4-2 to TRBJ2-5, with TRBD1 matching 9 bases. Germline V gene lookup returns CDR1 LGHNA and CDR2 YNFKEQ. CDR3 size: 14 residues. The V segment lost 6 bases and the J segment 7 bases; nucleotides outside the gene matches: 9. The CDR3 DNA reads as TGTGCCAGCAGTCCAGGGACAGGGTGGGGGACCCAGTACTTC. This gives the protein CASSPGTGWGTQYF.

This clonotype occurred a few times. The chain uses TRBV4-2 and TRBJ1-5, with 8 bases lining up with TRBD1. In germline, CDR1 is LGHNA, CDR2 YNFKEQ. V lost 5 bases to trimming and J lost 7 bases; unmatched junction nucleotides: 7. The CDR3 extends over 14 amino acids. CDR3 nucleotide sequence: TGTGCCAGCAGCGAACAGGGGGTGGGGCAGCCCCAGCATTTT. It encodes CASSEQGVGQPQHF.

The chain employs TRBV3-1 and TRBJ1-2; D remains unclear. Trimming left V 3 bases short and J 4 bases short, with 9 bases between. Germline V gene sequence: CDR1 LGHDT, CDR2 YNNKEL (reference sequence). The CDR3 length is 13 residues. CDR3 DNA: TGTGCCAGCAGCCAGCGCAGCTTCTATGGCTACACCTTC. Translating gives CASSQRSFYGYTF.

The chain has TRBV28 and TRBJ2-5, with D tentatively TRBD2 (5 bases). Trimming shortened V by 9 bases and J by 5 bases, and 19 bases separated the two germline ends. The CDR3 runs to 14 residues. Germline V gene sequence: CDR1 MDHEN, CDR2 SYDVKM. This chain's CDR3 is CARTRGIGLETQYF. CDR3 nucleotide sequence: TGTGCCAGAACCAGAGGTATAGGACTTGAGACCCAGTACTTC.

This chain connects TRBV29-1 to TRBJ2-5, with D possibly being TRBD1 (6 bases). The CDR3 has 14 residues. Trimming removed 7 bases from V and 0 bases from J, with 15 bases in between. Germline CDR1 SQVTM, CDR2 ANQGSEA. CDR3 loop: CSARTDYNQETQYF. The DNA for the CDR3 is TGCAGCGCAAGGACAGATTATAACCAAGAGACCCAGTACTTC. The whole variable domain, filled in from reference TRBV29-1 and TRBJ2-5, reads SAVISQKPSRDICQRGTSLTIQCQVDSQVTMMFWYRQQPGQSLTLIATANQGSEATYESGFVIDKFPISRPNLTFSTLTVSNMSPEDSSIYLCSARTDYNQETQYFGPGTRLLVL.

Only a few counts were recorded for this clonotype. The rearrangement uses TRBV20-1 and TRBJ2-7; 8 bases fit TRBD1. This CDR3 is built from 12 residues. Trimming at V came to 4 bases and at J to 5 bases, leaving 4 bases not matched to a gene. Germline V gene sequence: CDR1 DFQATT, CDR2 SNEGSKA (reference sequence). CDR3 nucleotide sequence: TGCAGTGCTATGGACAGGGTGAACGAGCAGTACTTC. It yields the protein CSAMDRVNEQYF.

J is TRBJ2-3 and V is TRBV6-5; the D gene is possibly TRBD1 (6 bases). The germline CDR1 and CDR2 sequences are MNHEY and SVGAGI. The CDR3 length is 18 residues. Trimming left V 1 base short and J 3 bases short, with 20 bases between. In DNA form, the CDR3 reads TGTGCCAGCAGTTACTTTCTCCCCGCGTTTACAGGGACAGATACGCAGTATTTT. Its protein is CASSYFLPAFTGTDTQYF.

The chain uses TRBV5-4 and TRBJ2-5, with no clear D. Germline V gene sequence: CDR1 SGHNT, CDR2 YYREEE (reference sequence). The ends were cut back, 3 bases at V and 0 bases at J, with 3 bases in the middle. The CDR3 is made up of 12 amino acids. Here the CDR3 DNA reads TGTGCCAGCAGCTGGAACCAAGAGACCCAGTACTTC. It translates to CASSWNQETQYF.